This T cell receptor beta chain was found in a study of T cells after yellow fever vaccination. This clonotype was counted a few times. CDR3 length: 14 residues. Germline V CDR1 and CDR2: KGHSH, LQKENI. Between the trimmed V and J ends, which lost 6 bases and 7 bases, there was a span of 16 bases. TCRdb called the 5' RACE reads again in MiXCR, with one record for every CDR3 protein. The data contain 300,000 or so distinct CDR3 sequences, approximately 12% of them singletons. The input for sequencing was CD4+ T cells sorted from PBMCs, taken 45 days after the yellow fever booster vaccination. The chain combines TRBV18 with TRBJ2-1; D possibly uses TRBD1 or TRBD2 (5 bases each). The source is a man between 25 and 39 years old who received the YFV17D yellow fever vaccine. This chain's CDR3 is CASSRTGDGNEQFF. The CDR3 DNA sequence: TGTGCCAGCTCCCGGACCGGGGACGGTAATGAGCAGTTCTTC.